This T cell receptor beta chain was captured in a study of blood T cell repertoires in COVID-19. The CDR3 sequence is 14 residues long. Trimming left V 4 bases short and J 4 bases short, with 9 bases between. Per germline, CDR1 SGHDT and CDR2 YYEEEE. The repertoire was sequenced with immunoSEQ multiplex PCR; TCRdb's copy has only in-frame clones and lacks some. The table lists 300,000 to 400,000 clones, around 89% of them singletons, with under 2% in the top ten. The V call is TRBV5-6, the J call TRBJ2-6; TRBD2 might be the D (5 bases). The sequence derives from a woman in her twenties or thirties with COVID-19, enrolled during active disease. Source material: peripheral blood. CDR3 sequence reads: CASSLGGGANVLTF. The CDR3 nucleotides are TGTGCCAGCAGCCTGGGCGGGGGGGCCAACGTCCTGACTTTC.